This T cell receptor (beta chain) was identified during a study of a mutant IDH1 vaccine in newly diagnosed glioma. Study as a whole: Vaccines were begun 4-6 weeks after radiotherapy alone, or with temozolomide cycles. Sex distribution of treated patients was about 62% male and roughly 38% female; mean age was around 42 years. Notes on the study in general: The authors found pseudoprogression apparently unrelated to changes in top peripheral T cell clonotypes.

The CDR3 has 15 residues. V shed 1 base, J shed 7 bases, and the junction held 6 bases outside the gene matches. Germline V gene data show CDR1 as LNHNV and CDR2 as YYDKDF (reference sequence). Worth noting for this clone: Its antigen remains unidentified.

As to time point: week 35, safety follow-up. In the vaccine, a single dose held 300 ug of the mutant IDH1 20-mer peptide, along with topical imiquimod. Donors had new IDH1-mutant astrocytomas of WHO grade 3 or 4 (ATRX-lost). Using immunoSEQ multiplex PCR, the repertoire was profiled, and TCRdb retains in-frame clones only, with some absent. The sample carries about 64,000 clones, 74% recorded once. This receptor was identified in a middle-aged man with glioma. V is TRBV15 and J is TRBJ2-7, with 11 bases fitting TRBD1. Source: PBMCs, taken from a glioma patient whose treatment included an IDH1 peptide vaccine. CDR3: CATSRVGGQGGEQYF. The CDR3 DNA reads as TGTGCCACCAGCAGAGTGGGGGGACAGGGGGGTGAGCAGTACTTC.